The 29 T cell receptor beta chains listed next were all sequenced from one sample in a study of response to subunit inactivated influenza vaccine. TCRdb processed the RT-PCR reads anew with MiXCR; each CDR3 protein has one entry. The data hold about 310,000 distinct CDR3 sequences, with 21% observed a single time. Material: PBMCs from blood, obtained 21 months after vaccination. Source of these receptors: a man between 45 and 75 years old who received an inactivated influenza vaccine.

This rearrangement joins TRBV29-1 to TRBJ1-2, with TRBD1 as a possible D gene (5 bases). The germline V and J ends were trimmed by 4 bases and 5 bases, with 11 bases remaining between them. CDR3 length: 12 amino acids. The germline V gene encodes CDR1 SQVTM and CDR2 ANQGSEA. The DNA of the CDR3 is TGCAGCGTTGGCTGGGGCTCATATGGCTACACCTTC. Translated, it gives CSVGWGSYGYTF.

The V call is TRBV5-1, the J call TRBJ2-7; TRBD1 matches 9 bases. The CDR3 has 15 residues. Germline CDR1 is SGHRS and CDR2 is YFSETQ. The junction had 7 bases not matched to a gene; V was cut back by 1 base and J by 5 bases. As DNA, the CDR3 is TGCGCCAGCAGCTTGTTCTTAACAGGGGGCGACGAGCAGTACTTC. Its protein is CASSLFLTGGDEQYF.

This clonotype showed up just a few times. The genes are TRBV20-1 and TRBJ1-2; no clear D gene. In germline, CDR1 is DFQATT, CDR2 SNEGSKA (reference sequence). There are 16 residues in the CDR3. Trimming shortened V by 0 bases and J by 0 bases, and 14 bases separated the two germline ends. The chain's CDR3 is CSARESQYGPNYGYTF. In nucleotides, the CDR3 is TGCAGTGCTAGAGAAAGTCAGTACGGACCTAACTATGGCTACACCTTC.

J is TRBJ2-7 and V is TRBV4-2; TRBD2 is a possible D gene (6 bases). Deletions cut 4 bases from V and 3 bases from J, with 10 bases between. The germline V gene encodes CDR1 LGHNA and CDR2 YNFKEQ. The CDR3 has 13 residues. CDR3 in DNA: TGTGCCAGCAGCCGGACTACGGGCTACGAGCAGTACTTC. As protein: CASSRTTGYEQYF.

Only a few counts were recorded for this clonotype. The CDR3 region has the DNA TGTGCCAGCAGCTTTTTCGCGTCGGAAACCTACGAGCAGTACTTC. Translated, it gives CASSFFASETYEQYF. This chain uses TRBV5-6 with TRBJ2-7; D is unclear. The CDR3 has 15 amino acids. V gave up 2 bases and J gave up 2 bases, with 14 bases separating them. Germline V lookup: CDR1 SGHDT, CDR2 YYEEEE.

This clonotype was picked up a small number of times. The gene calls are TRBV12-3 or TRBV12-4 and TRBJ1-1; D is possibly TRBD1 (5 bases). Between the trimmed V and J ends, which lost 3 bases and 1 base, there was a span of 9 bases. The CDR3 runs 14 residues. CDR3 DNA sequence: TGTGCCAGCAGTTTTGGGGACCCGAACACTGAAGCTTTCTTT. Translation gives CASSFGDPNTEAFF.

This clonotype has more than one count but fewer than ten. Written as DNA, the CDR3 is TGTGCCAGCAGTTACCAAACGACGGGGGGTAGAACTGAAGCTTTCTTT. Translated: CASSYQTTGGRTEAFF. V gene TRBV6-5 combines with J gene TRBJ1-1, with TRBD1 as a possible D gene (5 bases). CDR3 length equals 16 residues. V dropped 2 bases and J dropped 5 bases, with 18 bases sitting between them. Per the germline V gene, CDR1 is MNHEY and CDR2 is SVGAGI.

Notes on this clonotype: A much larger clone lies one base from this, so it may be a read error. CDR3 DNA sequence: TGCAGTGCTAGACAGGGGGGCTCCTACAATGAGCAGTTCTTC. Protein product: CSARQGGSYNEQFF. The chain is built from TRBV20-1 and TRBJ2-1, with D tentatively TRBD1 (7 bases). The CDR3 runs 14 residues. The germline CDR1 and CDR2 sequences are DFQATT and SNEGSKA (reference sequence). V was trimmed by 2 bases and J by 0 bases, leaving 8 bases between them.

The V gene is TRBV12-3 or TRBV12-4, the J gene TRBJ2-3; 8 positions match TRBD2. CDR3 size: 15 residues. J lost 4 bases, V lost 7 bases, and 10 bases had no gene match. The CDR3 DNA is TGTGCCAGCAATAAGGACTCGGGGGGGCCAGATACGCAGTATTTT. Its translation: CASNKDSGGPDTQYF.

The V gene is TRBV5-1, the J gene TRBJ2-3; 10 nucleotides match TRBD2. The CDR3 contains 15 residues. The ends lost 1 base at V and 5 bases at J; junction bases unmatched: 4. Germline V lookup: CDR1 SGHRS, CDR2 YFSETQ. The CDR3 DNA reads TGCGCCAGCAGCTTGAGGTTAGCGGGAGGAGATACGCAGTATTTT. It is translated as CASSLRLAGGDTQYF.

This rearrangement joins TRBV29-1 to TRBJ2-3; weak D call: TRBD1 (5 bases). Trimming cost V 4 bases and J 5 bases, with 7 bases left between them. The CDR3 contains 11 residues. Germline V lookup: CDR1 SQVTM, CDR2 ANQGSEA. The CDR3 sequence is CSVGGGDTQYF. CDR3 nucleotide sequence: TGCAGCGTTGGGGGCGGAGATACGCAGTATTTT.

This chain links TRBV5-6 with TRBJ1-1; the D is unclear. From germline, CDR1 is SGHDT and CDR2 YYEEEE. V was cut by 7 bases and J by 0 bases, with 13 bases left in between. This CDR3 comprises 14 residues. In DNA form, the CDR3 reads TGTGCCAGCCGATCGACCTTAATGAACACTGAAGCTTTCTTT. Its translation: CASRSTLMNTEAFF.

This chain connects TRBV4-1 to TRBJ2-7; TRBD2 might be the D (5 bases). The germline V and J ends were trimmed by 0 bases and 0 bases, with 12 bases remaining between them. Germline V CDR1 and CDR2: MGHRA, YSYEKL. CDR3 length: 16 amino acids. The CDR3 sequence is CASSQEERGISYEQYF. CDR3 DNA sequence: TGCGCCAGCAGCCAAGAAGAAAGAGGGATCTCCTACGAGCAGTACTTC.

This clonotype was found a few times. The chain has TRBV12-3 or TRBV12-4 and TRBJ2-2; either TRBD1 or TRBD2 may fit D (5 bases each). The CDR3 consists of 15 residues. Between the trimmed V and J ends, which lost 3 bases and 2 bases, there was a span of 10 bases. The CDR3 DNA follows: TGTGCCAGCAGTTTCCGAGGGGTTAACACCGGGGAGCTGTTTTTT. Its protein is CASSFRGVNTGELFF.

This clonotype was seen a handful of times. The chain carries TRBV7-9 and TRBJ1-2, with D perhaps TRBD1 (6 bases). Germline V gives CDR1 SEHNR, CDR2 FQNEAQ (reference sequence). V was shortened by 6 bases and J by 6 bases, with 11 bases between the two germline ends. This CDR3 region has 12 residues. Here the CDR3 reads CASSGTRDGYTF. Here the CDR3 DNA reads TGTGCCAGCAGTGGGACAAGAGATGGCTACACCTTC.

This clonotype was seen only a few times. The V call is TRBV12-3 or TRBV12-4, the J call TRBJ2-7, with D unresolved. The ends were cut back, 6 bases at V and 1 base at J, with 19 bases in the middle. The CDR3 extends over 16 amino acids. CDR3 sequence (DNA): TGTGCCAGCAGCCCCCTGAACGGATATCCTTCCTACGAGCAGTACTTC. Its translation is CASSPLNGYPSYEQYF.

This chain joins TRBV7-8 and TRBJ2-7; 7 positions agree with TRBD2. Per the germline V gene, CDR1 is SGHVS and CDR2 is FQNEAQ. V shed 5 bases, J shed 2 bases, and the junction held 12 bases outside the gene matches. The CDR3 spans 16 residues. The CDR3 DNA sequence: TGTGCCAGCAGCCGCTTATTCGGGGGGAGCACCTACGAGCAGTACTTC. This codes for CASSRLFGGSTYEQYF.

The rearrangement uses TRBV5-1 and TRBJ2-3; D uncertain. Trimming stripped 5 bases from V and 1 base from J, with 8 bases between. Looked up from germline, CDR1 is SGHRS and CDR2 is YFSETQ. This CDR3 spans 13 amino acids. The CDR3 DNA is TGCGCCAGCAGGCCGGCTGGCACAGATACGCAGTATTTT. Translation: CASRPAGTDTQYF.

The CDR3 sequence: CASSAPYPRSLRPDTQYF. For the CDR3, the DNA is TGTGCCAGCAGTGCCCCCTATCCCCGGAGCCTACGTCCAGATACGCAGTATTTT. The chain couples TRBV28 to TRBJ2-3; D remains ambiguous. CDR1 is MDHEN, CDR2 SYDVKM, per germline. The CDR3 has 18 residues. The ends were cut back, 5 bases at V and 4 bases at J, with 25 bases in the middle.

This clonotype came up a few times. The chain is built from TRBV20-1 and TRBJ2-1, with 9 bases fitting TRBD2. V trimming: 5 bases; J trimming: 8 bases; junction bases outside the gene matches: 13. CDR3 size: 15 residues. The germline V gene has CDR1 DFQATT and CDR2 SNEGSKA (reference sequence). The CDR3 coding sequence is TGCAGTGCTTCAATAGCGGGAGCCCCGGCCGATGAGCAGTTCTTC. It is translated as CSASIAGAPADEQFF.

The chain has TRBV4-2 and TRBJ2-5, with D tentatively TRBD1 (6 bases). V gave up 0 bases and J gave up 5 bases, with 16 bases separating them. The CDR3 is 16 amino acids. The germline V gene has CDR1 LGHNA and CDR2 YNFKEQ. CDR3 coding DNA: TGTGCCAGCAGCCAAGACGGCGTCGCCACAGGGGAGACCCAGTACTTC. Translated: CASSQDGVATGETQYF.

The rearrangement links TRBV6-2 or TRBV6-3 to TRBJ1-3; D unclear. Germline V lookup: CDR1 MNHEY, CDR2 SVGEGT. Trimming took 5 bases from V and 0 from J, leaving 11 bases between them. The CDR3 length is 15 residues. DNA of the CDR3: TGTGCCAGCAGTCGTACAGCGTACTCTGGAAACACCATATATTTT. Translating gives CASSRTAYSGNTIYF.

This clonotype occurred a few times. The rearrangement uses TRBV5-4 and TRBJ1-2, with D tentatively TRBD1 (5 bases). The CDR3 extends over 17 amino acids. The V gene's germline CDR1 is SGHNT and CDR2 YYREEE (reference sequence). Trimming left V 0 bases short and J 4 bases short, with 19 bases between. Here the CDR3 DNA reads TGTGCCAGCAGCTTGGCGGGGGGACTGCGGATGGGCTATGGCTACACCTTC. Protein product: CASSLAGGLRMGYGYTF.

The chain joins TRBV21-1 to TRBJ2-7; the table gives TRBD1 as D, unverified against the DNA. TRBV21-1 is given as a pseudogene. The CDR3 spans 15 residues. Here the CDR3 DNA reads TGTGCCAGCAGCGTCCGGGACAGGGTGGCCTACGAGCAGTACTTC. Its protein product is CASSVRDRVAYEQYF.

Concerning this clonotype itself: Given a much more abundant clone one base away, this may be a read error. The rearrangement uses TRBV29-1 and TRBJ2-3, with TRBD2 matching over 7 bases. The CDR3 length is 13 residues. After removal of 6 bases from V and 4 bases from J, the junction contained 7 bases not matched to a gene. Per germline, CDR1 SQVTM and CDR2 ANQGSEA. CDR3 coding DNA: TGCAGCGTGGGCCCGGGAGGCGCAGATACGCAGTATTTT. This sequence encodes CSVGPGGADTQYF.

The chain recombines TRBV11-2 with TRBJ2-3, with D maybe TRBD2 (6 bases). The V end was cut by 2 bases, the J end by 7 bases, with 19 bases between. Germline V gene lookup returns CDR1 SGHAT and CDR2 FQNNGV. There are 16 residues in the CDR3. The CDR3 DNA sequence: TGTGCCAGCAGCTTATTCGGGGGACTCCCGGGGAATACGCAGTATTTT. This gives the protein CASSLFGGLPGNTQYF.

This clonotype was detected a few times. CDR3: CASSLEVAEAYYNEQFF. The CDR3 coding sequence is TGTGCCAGCAGCTTAGAGGTAGCGGAGGCCTACTACAATGAGCAGTTCTTC. J is TRBJ2-1 and V is TRBV11-2, with D possibly TRBD2 on 6 matching bases. CDR1 is SGHAT, CDR2 FQNNGV, per germline. This CDR3 region has 17 residues. V was cut by 0 bases and J by 3 bases, with 15 bases left in between.

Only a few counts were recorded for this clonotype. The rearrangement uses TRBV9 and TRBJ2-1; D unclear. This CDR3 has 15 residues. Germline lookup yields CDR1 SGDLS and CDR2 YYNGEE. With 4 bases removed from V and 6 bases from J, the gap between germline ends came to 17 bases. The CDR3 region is CASSPADPLGNEQFF. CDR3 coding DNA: TGTGCCAGCAGCCCAGCTGACCCTCTCGGCAATGAGCAGTTCTTC.

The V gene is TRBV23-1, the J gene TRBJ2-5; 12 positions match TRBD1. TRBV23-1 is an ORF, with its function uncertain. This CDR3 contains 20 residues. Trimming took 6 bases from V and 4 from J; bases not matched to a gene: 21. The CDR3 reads CASSRSGTGGAGRPRETQYF. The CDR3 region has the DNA TGCGCCAGCAGCCGATCTGGGACAGGGGGCGCCGGGCGTCCCCGAGAGACCCAGTACTTC.